This T cell receptor beta chain was sequenced for a study of blood T cells in healthy people across ages. This clonotype was seen at least ten times. The V segment lost 5 bases and the J segment 6 bases; nucleotides outside the gene matches: 6. This CDR3 contains 12 residues. CDR1 and CDR2 from the germline V gene are SQVTM and ANQGSEA. Sample-barcoded 5' priming and a J-beta primer mix drove a second PCR of roughly 6 to 12 cycles. Every cDNA was tagged by a template-switch adaptor with 12 random nucleotides. TCRdb analysed the 5' RACE reads with MiXCR anew, one entry per CDR3 protein. The sample contains approximately 960,000 distinct CDR3 sequences, about 29% of which appear only once. The data were also submitted as part of a second study, on T cells of mothers and their children.

The sequenced material came from blood. The receptor comes from a woman aged 40-49 years in good health. The gene calls are TRBV29-1 and TRBJ2-7; 8 bases map to TRBD1. CDR3 DNA: TGCAGCGTTAAGCAGGGGGCGTTCGAGCAGTACTTC. Translating gives CSVKQGAFEQYF.